What follows are 27 T cell receptor beta chains derived from one specimen sequenced in a study of cytomegalovirus exposure and HLA in healthy donors. Primers: 60 Vbeta forward and 13 Jbeta reverse. TCRdb keeps only in-frame clones here, not all; method: immunoSEQ multiplex PCR. There are tens of thousands of clones in the sample; approximately 83% occur only once, and over 3% lies in the top ten. Sequenced input: PBMCs. The receptors originated from a man aged 50-59 years in good health and CMV-seronegative.

This chain joins TRBV5-1 and TRBJ2-7, with 8 bases lining up with TRBD1. Germline lookup yields CDR1 SGHRS and CDR2 YFSETQ. This CDR3 has 14 amino acids. J lost 6 bases, V lost 3 bases, and 8 bases had no gene match. The CDR3 sequence: CASSSRGQGGEQYF. CDR3 DNA: TGCGCCAGCAGCTCGCGTGGACAGGGTGGCGAGCAGTACTTC.

The chain couples TRBV7-9 to TRBJ2-5, with TRBD2 matching 7 bases. From germline, CDR1 is SEHNR and CDR2 FQNEAQ (reference sequence). The CDR3 length is 15 residues. V was clipped by 5 bases and J by 4 bases; unmatched bases: 10. DNA of the CDR3: TGTGCCAGCAGCCTCGGGGGAGGGCTGGGAGAGACCCAGTACTTC. Protein product: CASSLGGGLGETQYF.

V gene TRBV29-1 combines with J gene TRBJ2-1; the match to TRBD2 covers 10 bases. Trimming took 6 bases from V and 0 from J; bases not matched to a gene: 2. This CDR3 region has 14 residues. Germline V gives CDR1 SQVTM, CDR2 ANQGSEA. The CDR3, as DNA: TGCAGCGTGGAGCGGGGGGGCTCCTACAATGAGCAGTTCTTC. It specifies CSVERGGSYNEQFF.

This sequence joins TRBV29-1 and TRBJ2-3; D possibly corresponds to TRBD2 (5 bases). CDR1 and CDR2 from the germline V gene are SQVTM and ANQGSEA. Trimming cost V 5 bases and J 2 bases, with 11 bases left between them. The CDR3 is 13 amino acids. CDR3 DNA: TGCAGCGTTCAGACTGACTACACAGATACGCAGTATTTT. The encoded protein is CSVQTDYTDTQYF.

The V gene is TRBV19, the J gene TRBJ2-3, with D hard to call. The V and J ends lost 10 bases and 6 bases respectively, with 11 bases between them. The CDR3 has 11 amino acids. Looked up from germline, CDR1 is LNHDA and CDR2 is SQIVND (reference sequence). The chain's CDR3 is CATAVGDTQYF. CDR3 DNA: TGTGCCACCGCAGTCGGGGATACGCAGTATTTT. Looking up the rest from reference TRBV19 and TRBJ2-3 gives the full variable domain: DGGITQSPKYLFRKEGQNVTLSCEQNLNHDAMYWYRQDPGQGLRLIYYSQIVNDFQKGDIAEGYSVSREKKESFPLTVTSAQKNPTAFYLCATAVGDTQYFGPGTRLTVL.

This chain connects TRBV6-1 to TRBJ2-1, with 9 bases aligning to TRBD2. The V gene's germline CDR1 is MNHNS and CDR2 SASEGT. With 3 bases clipped from V and 7 bases from J, the junction kept 7 bases outside the gene matches. CDR3 size: 15 residues. The CDR3 spells CASSDGAGGPNEQFF. The CDR3 DNA sequence: TGTGCCAGCAGTGATGGGGCGGGAGGGCCGAATGAGCAGTTCTTC.

The chain has TRBV5-1 and TRBJ2-2; 11 nucleotides agree with TRBD1. The junction had 9 bases not matched to a gene; V was cut back by 6 bases and J by 2 bases. Per the germline V gene, CDR1 is SGHRS and CDR2 is YFSETQ. The CDR3 has 17 residues. The CDR3 DNA follows: TGCGCCAGCACCGAATCGGGACAGGGGGTTAACACCGGGGAGCTGTTTTTT. Encoded protein: CASTESGQGVNTGELFF.

This chain's CDR3 is CASSLGTGQDTQYF. The DNA for the CDR3 is TGTGCCAGCAGCTTAGGGACAGGGCAGGATACGCAGTATTTT. This chain uses TRBV7-9 with TRBJ2-3; TRBD1 aligns across 8 bases. With V trimmed by 1 base and J by 6 bases, 3 bases remained unmatched. This CDR3 is 14 amino acids long. CDR1 SEHNR and CDR2 FQNEAQ come from the germline V gene (reference sequence).

This clone was seen a handful of times. The chain joins TRBV15 to TRBJ2-1; D is ambiguous. Germline lookup yields CDR1 LNHNV and CDR2 YYDKDF (reference sequence). There are 12 residues in the CDR3. V was cut by 2 bases and J by 5 bases, with 4 bases left in between. In DNA, the CDR3 is TGTGCCACCAGCAGACAGGACAATGAGCAGTTCTTC. It encodes CATSRQDNEQFF.

This chain connects TRBV7-9 to TRBJ1-3; TRBD1 agrees at 7 bases. The ends lost 7 bases at V and 4 bases at J; junction bases unmatched: 16. The germline V gene has CDR1 SEHNR and CDR2 FQNEAQ (reference sequence). The CDR3 contains 17 residues. The CDR3 here is CASTHVDRSPWGNTIYF. CDR3 in DNA: TGTGCCAGCACCCACGTGGACAGGTCGCCCTGGGGAAACACCATATATTTT.

The CDR3 region is CATSSPERKLSNEKLFF. The CDR3 DNA reads TGTGCCACCAGCTCCCCGGAGAGGAAGTTGTCTAATGAAAAACTGTTTTTT. The chain recombines TRBV15 with TRBJ1-4, with unresolved D. Trimming left V 5 bases short and J 3 bases short, with 19 bases between. This CDR3 spans 17 amino acids. Germline CDR1 is LNHNV and CDR2 is YYDKDF (reference sequence).

CDR3 amino acids: CASSGSGNYEQYF. The CDR3 DNA reads as TGTGCCAGCAGCGGTAGCGGGAATTACGAGCAGTACTTC. This sequence joins TRBV11-2 and TRBJ2-7, with 8 bases identical to TRBD2. This CDR3 has 13 residues. CDR1 and CDR2 (germline): SGHAT, FQNNGV. After removal of 5 bases from V and 4 bases from J, the junction contained 4 bases not matched to a gene.

The CDR3 loop is CASSEGGQAINEQFF. In DNA form, the CDR3 reads TGTGCCAGCAGTGAGGGGGGGCAGGCGATCAATGAGCAGTTCTTC. The chain carries TRBV6-1 and TRBJ2-1; a weak D match, TRBD2 (7 bases). Trimming shortened V by 3 bases and J by 6 bases, and 15 bases separated the two germline ends. Germline assignment: CDR1 MNHNS and CDR2 SASEGT. CDR3 length: 15 amino acids.

The chain joins TRBV7-3 to TRBJ2-2; no definite D call. This CDR3 comprises 12 residues. The germline V gene encodes CDR1 SGHTA and CDR2 FQGTGA. The germline V and J ends were trimmed by 4 bases and 8 bases, with 8 bases remaining between them. The CDR3 here is CASSSPRGELFF. CDR3 nucleotides: TGTGCCAGCAGCTCCCCCAGGGGGGAGCTGTTTTTT.

V gene TRBV5-5 combines with J gene TRBJ2-7, with D maybe TRBD1 (5 bases). Deletions cut 2 bases from V and 4 bases from J, with 10 bases between. CDR3 length: 13 residues. Germline V CDR1 and CDR2: SGHKS, YYEKEE (reference sequence). The CDR3 spells CASSFGRAYEQYF. In nucleotides, the CDR3 is TGTGCCAGCAGCTTTGGCAGGGCTTACGAGCAGTACTTC.

The chain joins TRBV25-1 to TRBJ1-1, with D perhaps matching TRBD1 (5 bases). Trimming cost V 5 bases and J 3 bases, with 16 bases left between them. The CDR3 contains 15 residues. The germline V gene has CDR1 MGHDK and CDR2 SYGVNS. The CDR3 DNA is TGTGCCAGCAGTCCGCCCAGGGAAGGTCACACTGAAGCTTTCTTT. Encoded protein: CASSPPREGHTEAFF.

This clone was detected only a few times. The V call is TRBV27, the J call TRBJ1-1, with a weak D call TRBD1 (5 bases). Germline V CDR1 and CDR2: MNHEY, SMNVEV (reference sequence). The V and J ends lost 3 bases and 3 bases respectively, with 29 bases between them. This CDR3 spans 20 amino acids. The CDR3, as DNA: TGTGCCAGCAGTTTCTTCCCCCGGGCCCCTCTTAATTCCAGGGACACTGAAGCTTTCTTT. Amino acid sequence: CASSFFPRAPLNSRDTEAFF.

The CDR3 coding sequence is TGTGCCAGCAGTAAACAACCGGCAGGCTACACTGAAGCTTTCTTT. Its translation: CASSKQPAGYTEAFF. The J gene is TRBJ1-1, the V gene TRBV6-5, with D hard to call. The V end lost 5 bases, the J end lost 3 bases, and 16 bases lay between the germline ends. The germline V gene has CDR1 MNHEY and CDR2 SVGAGI. This CDR3 region has 15 residues.

This clone was detected a few times. The J gene is TRBJ1-2, the V gene TRBV9, with TRBD1 as a possible D gene (5 bases). The CDR3 is 15 residues long. Trimming took off 1 base at V and 5 bases at J, with 15 bases between the two ends. Germline lookup yields CDR1 SGDLS and CDR2 YYNGEE. CDR3 in DNA: TGTGCCAGCAGCGTACGCCCGGGGGGAATGTATGGCTACACCTTC. Its protein product is CASSVRPGGMYGYTF.

The chain uses TRBV7-2 and TRBJ2-1; the D is unclear. CDR3 length: 15 amino acids. The V gene's germline CDR1 is SGHTA and CDR2 FQGNSA. Deletions cut 0 bases from V and 6 bases from J, with 12 bases between. CDR3 sequence reads: CASSLATTTVNEQFF. In nucleotides, the CDR3 is TGTGCCAGCAGCTTAGCGACCACAACAGTCAATGAGCAGTTCTTC.

This clone was seen a few times. The chain has TRBV6-5 and TRBJ1-2, with TRBD1 as a possible D gene (5 bases). Germline lookup yields CDR1 MNHEY and CDR2 SVGAGI. This CDR3 region has 15 residues. V lost 6 bases and J lost 3, with 17 bases in between. The CDR3 region is CASSRRLEGHYGYTF. Written as DNA, the CDR3 is TGTGCCAGCAGCCGCCGTCTGGAGGGGCACTATGGCTACACCTTC.

The rearrangement links TRBV28 to TRBJ2-7; weak D call: TRBD1 (7 bases). The CDR3 consists of 19 residues. The germline V and J ends were trimmed by 3 bases and 1 base, with 25 bases remaining between them. Germline V gene sequence: CDR1 MDHEN, CDR2 SYDVKM. The CDR3 bases are TGTGCCAGCAGTTTGGGGAGGCGACAGGGTGCCCGAGCGTCCTACGAGCAGTACTTC. Its translation is CASSLGRRQGARASYEQYF.

The gene calls are TRBV18 and TRBJ2-7, with 7 nucleotides matching TRBD2. With V trimmed by 0 bases and J by 3 bases, 5 bases remained unmatched. Germline V gene sequence: CDR1 KGHSH, CDR2 LQKENI. The CDR3 consists of 15 residues. The CDR3 coding sequence is TGTGCCAGCTCACCACCAGAGCGGGATCTCTACGAGCAGTACTTC. Residues: CASSPPERDLYEQYF.

The genes are TRBV6-1 and TRBJ1-3; a weak D match, TRBD1 (6 bases). The ends were cut back, 4 bases at V and 3 bases at J, with 13 bases in the middle. The CDR3 covers 15 residues. Germline CDR1 MNHNS, CDR2 SASEGT. CDR3 sequence (DNA): TGTGCCAGCAGTGGGACAGCCACCGGTGGAAACACCATATATTTT. Amino acid sequence: CASSGTATGGNTIYF.

The rearrangement joins TRBV27 to TRBJ2-7; D uncertain. The CDR3 runs 14 residues. Trimming cost V 6 bases and J 0 bases, with 12 bases left between them. Germline V lookup: CDR1 MNHEY, CDR2 SMNVEV (reference sequence). This CDR3 is CASRLFQSSYEQYF. CDR3 sequence (DNA): TGTGCCAGCAGACTTTTCCAAAGCTCCTACGAGCAGTACTTC.

The gene calls are TRBV5-1 and TRBJ2-3, with D perhaps TRBD1 (5 bases). CDR1 is SGHRS, CDR2 YFSETQ, per germline. The length of the CDR3 is 14 residues. Trimming left V 2 bases short and J 4 bases short, with 11 bases between. This CDR3 reads CASSLTSGSDTQYF. Written as DNA, the CDR3 is TGCGCCAGCAGCTTAACCTCAGGGTCAGATACGCAGTATTTT.

The gene calls are TRBV18 and TRBJ2-2, with 7 nucleotides matching TRBD1. The CDR3 is made up of 16 amino acids. Germline V lookup: CDR1 KGHSH, CDR2 LQKENI. J gave up 2 bases and V 4 bases, and 7 bases lay outside the gene matches. The CDR3: CASSRMGTANTGELFF. As DNA, the CDR3 is TGTGCCAGCTCACGGATGGGGACAGCCAACACCGGGGAGCTGTTTTTT.